Below, 10 T cell receptor beta chains from the same sample are listed, as sequenced in a study of control samples from healthy donors and cancer patients. Measured with immunoSEQ multiplex PCR; TCRdb has only the in-frame clones, and not every one. The sample has under 80,000 clones; about 93% are singletons. The sample was blood. The receptors were gathered from a middle-aged woman in good health.

The rearrangement uses TRBV10-1 and TRBJ2-1; 9 bases agree with TRBD2. V lost 6 bases to trimming and J lost 3 bases; unmatched junction nucleotides: 15. Germline CDR1 and CDR2: WNHNN and SYGVQD (reference sequence). The CDR3 totals 18 residues. Here the CDR3 DNA reads TGCGCCAGCAGCGCCGGGACTAGCCGGACCTCGGTCTACAATGAGCAGTTCTTC. Protein: CASSAGTSRTSVYNEQFF.

This chain joins TRBV7-2 and TRBJ1-1; no definite D call. This CDR3 has 13 amino acids. Germline CDR1 reads SGHTA; CDR2 reads FQGNSA. V was clipped by 6 bases and J by 1 base, with 9 bases between them. DNA of the CDR3: TGTGCCAGCAGTGGAGGTAGGAACACTGAAGCTTTCTTT. It specifies CASSGGRNTEAFF.

Comment on this clone: The junction differs from germline at one of its ends, possibly a read error. The chain couples TRBV30 to TRBJ2-5; either TRBD1 or TRBD2 may supply D (5 bases each). The germline gives CDR1 GTSNPN, CDR2 SVGIG (reference sequence). This CDR3 comprises 14 residues. The CDR3 region is CTWSVLSGRETQYF. The CDR3 DNA is TGTACCTGGAGTGTACTATCAGGGAGAGAGACCCAGTACTTC.

The chain joins TRBV7-9 to TRBJ2-1; D not resolved. The CDR3 totals 14 residues. The germline V and J ends were trimmed by 5 bases and 6 bases, with 14 bases remaining between them. Germline CDR1 SEHNR, CDR2 FQNEAQ (reference sequence). This CDR3 reads CASSPSETVNEQFF. CDR3 DNA: TGTGCCAGCAGCCCATCGGAGACGGTCAATGAGCAGTTCTTC.

This chain links TRBV4-1 with TRBJ1-1; D is undetermined. Trimming left V 1 base short and J 1 base short, with 7 bases between. The germline V gene has CDR1 MGHRA and CDR2 YSYEKL. The CDR3 contains 14 residues. In DNA form, the CDR3 reads TGCGCCAGCAGCCAAGTGGGGTCGAACACTGAAGCTTTCTTT. This codes for CASSQVGSNTEAFF.

V and J are TRBV6-6 and TRBJ2-1; 10 positions match TRBD1. With V trimmed by 6 bases and J by 4 bases, 3 bases remained unmatched. CDR3 size: 14 residues. Germline CDR1 MNHNY, CDR2 SVGAGI (reference sequence). Here the CDR3 reads CASSRDRGYNEQFF. The CDR3 nucleotides read TGTGCCAGCAGCCGGGACAGGGGTTACAATGAGCAGTTCTTC.

Only one count was recorded for this clone. The V and J genes are TRBV9 and TRBJ2-1; D ambiguous. Trimming cost V 2 bases and J 6 bases, with 18 bases left between them. This CDR3 region has 16 residues. Germline V gene data show CDR1 as SGDLS and CDR2 as YYNGEE. The CDR3 here is CASSVSFEQHTNEQFF. The DNA of the CDR3 is TGTGCCAGCAGCGTCTCCTTCGAGCAGCACACCAATGAGCAGTTCTTC.

The V gene is TRBV5-4, the J gene TRBJ2-7, with 12 bases that match TRBD2. J lost 3 bases, V lost 4 bases, and 8 bases had no gene match. This CDR3 has 16 amino acids. CDR1 and CDR2 from the germline V gene are SGHNT and YYREEE (reference sequence). The DNA for the CDR3 is TGTGCCAGCAGCCTGCTAGCGGGAGGGTCCTACTACGAGCAGTACTTC. Translation gives CASSLLAGGSYYEQYF.

This clone was observed a single time. The chain carries TRBV7-2 and TRBJ1-3; D remains unclear. V was cut by 1 base and J by 6 bases, with 13 bases left in between. The CDR3 runs 15 residues. Germline-derived CDR1 and CDR2 are SGHTA and FQGNSA. CDR3 in amino acids: CASSLDSGNQNTIYF. As DNA, the CDR3 is TGTGCCAGCAGCTTAGACTCCGGGAACCAAAACACCATATATTTT.

The J gene is TRBJ2-7, the V gene TRBV25-1; D gene uncertain. Germline V gene sequence: CDR1 MGHDK, CDR2 SYGVNS. The length of the CDR3 is 13 residues. The V gene lost 4 bases and the J gene lost 3 bases, with 10 bases spanning the gap. This CDR3 reads CASSAFGDYEQYF. CDR3 sequence (DNA): TGTGCCAGCAGTGCGTTCGGAGACTACGAGCAGTACTTC.